The table lists the clone carrying this T cell receptor beta chain with many counts. As yet, its antigen is unknown. The data originate from a study of T cells in Graves' hyperthyroidism and ophthalmopathy. Study-level findings and limits: Researchers report that a 13 V-J model separated ophthalmopathy from stable hyperthyroidism. Most clonotypes that expanded in the thyroid above 0.001 also showed up in blood.

The CDR3 is made up of 15 amino acids. Germline-derived CDR1 and CDR2 are SNHLY and FYNNEI. Trimming removed 1 base at V and 4 bases at J, with 8 bases between. It was RNA transcripts that yielded the amplified TCR beta CDR3 regions. HTBI primers were employed in a first-round RT-PCR of the TCR CDR3. TCRdb passed the multiplex PCR reads through MiXCR, listing each CDR3 protein once. Among about 570,000 distinct CDR3 sequences listed, about 45% were seen once. The sequencing input was peripheral blood or thyroid tissue (not recorded which). This receptor was obtained from an adult woman with Graves' disease, either hyperthyroidism or ophthalmopathy (not recorded which). The chain recombines TRBV2 with TRBJ2-6; D is ambiguous. The CDR3 region is CASSEEAAGANVLTF. CDR3 nucleotides: TGTGCCAGCAGTGAAGAGGCAGCAGGGGCCAACGTCCTGACTTTC.